This entry lists 12 T cell receptor beta chains sequenced from one sample in a study of blood T cell repertoires in COVID-19. The method was immunoSEQ multiplex PCR; TCRdb's version includes in-frame clones alone and lacks a portion of them. Of some 450,000 clones in the sample, 70% to 90% are singletons; the top ten hold less than 0.95%. The sample was peripheral blood. These receptors originate from a man aged 18 to 30 with COVID-19, enrolled during active disease.

The CDR3 here is CSASSRGKLFF. Here the CDR3 DNA reads TGCAGTGCGTCCTCCCGGGGGAAACTGTTTTTT. The chain uses TRBV20-1 and TRBJ1-4; TRBD1 is a possible D gene (5 bases). This CDR3 is built from 11 residues. V was pared by 6 bases and J by 11 bases, with 13 bases between. The germline V gene has CDR1 DFQATT and CDR2 SNEGSKA (reference sequence).

The chain combines TRBV7-9 with TRBJ2-5, with 7 bases identical to TRBD1. V lost 10 bases to trimming and J lost 9 bases; unmatched junction nucleotides: 5. This CDR3 is 10 amino acids long. The germline CDR1 and CDR2 sequences are SEHNR and FQNEAQ (reference sequence). The CDR3 nucleotides are TGTGCCACCCAACAGGGGCCCCAGTACTTC. This translates into CATQQGPQYF.

The V and J genes are TRBV10-2 and TRBJ1-2; 7 positions agree with TRBD1. The V and J ends lost 8 bases and 8 bases, in that order; junction bases with no gene match: 5. The CDR3 covers 11 residues. Germline-derived CDR1 and CDR2 are WSHSY and SAAADI. The DNA for the CDR3 is TGCGCCAGCGGCCAGGGGGACGGCTACACCTTC. It specifies CASGQGDGYTF.

The chain employs TRBV7-8 and TRBJ2-5; 7 nucleotides line up with TRBD1. Germline V gene lookup returns CDR1 SGHVS and CDR2 FQNEAQ. J lost 3 bases, V lost 5 bases, and 6 bases had no gene match. This CDR3 has 14 amino acids. Here the CDR3 DNA reads TGTGCCAGCAGCGAACAAGACAGGGAAGAGACCCAGTACTTC. Protein: CASSEQDREETQYF.

The J gene is TRBJ2-1, the V gene TRBV18; D may be TRBD1 (5 bases). Deletions cut 3 bases from V and 7 bases from J, with 10 bases between. The CDR3 has 13 residues. Germline V gives CDR1 KGHSH, CDR2 LQKENI. CDR3 in amino acids: CASSPLGHNEQFF. The CDR3 region has the DNA TGTGCCAGCTCACCGTTGGGGCATAATGAGCAGTTCTTC.

The CDR3 sequence is CASSQDRGGNYGYTF. CDR3 sequence (DNA): TGCGCCAGCAGCCAAGATAGAGGAGGGAACTATGGCTACACCTTC. The chain uses TRBV4-1 and TRBJ1-2; D remains unclear. The ends were cut back, 0 bases at V and 2 bases at J, with 10 bases in the middle. The CDR3 has 15 amino acids. Per the germline V gene, CDR1 is MGHRA and CDR2 is YSYEKL.

This clone was detected a few times. The rearrangement joins TRBV5-5 to TRBJ2-2, with D possibly matching TRBD2 (5 bases). Germline V gene lookup returns CDR1 SGHKS and CDR2 YYEKEE (reference sequence). The length of the CDR3 is 15 residues. V was shortened by 0 bases and J by 5 bases, with 11 bases between the two germline ends. The CDR3 here is CASSLGRGQTGELFF. Written as DNA, the CDR3 is TGTGCCAGCAGCTTGGGACGGGGTCAAACCGGGGAGCTGTTTTTT.

The gene calls are TRBV10-2 and TRBJ2-1; no clear D gene. Germline V CDR1 and CDR2: WSHSY, SAAADI. Trimming removed 2 bases at V and 0 bases at J, with 14 bases between. This CDR3 region has 17 residues. As DNA, the CDR3 is TGCGCCAGCAGTGAGCCAGGATTACCAAGCTCCTACAATGAGCAGTTCTTC. It translates to CASSEPGLPSSYNEQFF.

CDR3 bases: TGTGCCAGCAGTGACGATCGGGGGAGTTATACGCAGTATTTT. The encoded protein is CASSDDRGSYTQYF. The V call is TRBV25-1, the J call TRBJ2-3, with TRBD2 as a possible D gene (6 bases). V gave up 3 bases and J gave up 7 bases, with 14 bases separating them. Germline values: CDR1 MGHDK, CDR2 SYGVNS. The CDR3 has 14 residues.

The chain has TRBV3-1 (or the pseudogene TRBV3-2) and TRBJ1-6; 11 positions agree with TRBD1. V gave up 4 bases and J gave up 9 bases; unmatched junction bases: 11. The CDR3 covers 17 residues. Germline V gene data show CDR1 as LGHDT and CDR2 as YNNKEL (reference sequence). In nucleotides, the CDR3 is TGTGCCAGCAGCCTCTTCGCCGGGACAGGGGGAAGTTCACCCCTCCACTTT. This gives the protein CASSLFAGTGGSSPLHF.

This chain connects TRBV7-9 to TRBJ2-5, with a tentative D call TRBD2 (6 bases). CDR1 is SEHNR and CDR2 is FQNEAQ in the germline V gene (reference sequence). V was pared by 5 bases and J by 4 bases, with 14 bases between. This CDR3 is 14 amino acids long. The DNA of the CDR3 is TGTGCCAGCAGCGCACTAGCAACGCCAGAGACCCAGTACTTC. The encoded protein is CASSALATPETQYF.

V is TRBV6-5 and J is TRBJ2-7, with unresolved D. V lost 2 bases to trimming and J lost 5 bases, with 13 bases between them. The CDR3 is 14 residues long. Germline CDR1 reads MNHEY; CDR2 reads SVGAGI. Here the CDR3 reads CASSYGQTLNEQYF. The CDR3 DNA sequence: TGTGCCAGCAGTTACGGCCAGACACTGAACGAGCAGTACTTC.